This T cell receptor beta chain appears in the sequencing data of a study of blood T cells in healthy people across ages. This CDR3 comprises 15 residues. Trimming removed 4 bases from V and 0 bases from J; junction bases left unmatched: 6. Germline-derived CDR1 and CDR2 are SGHDN and FVKESK. With a J-beta primer mix and a sample-barcoded 5' primer, a second PCR ran about 7 to 12 cycles. TCRdb re-called the 5' RACE reads with MiXCR, one entry per CDR3 protein. The sample has approximately 800,000 distinct CDR3 sequences; approximately 25% are singletons. This sample was also put to use in a study of T cells of mothers and their children.

The clonotype originates from a boy younger than 18 in good health. V gene TRBV14 combines with J gene TRBJ2-7; TRBD1 matches at 7 bases. The specimen was blood. CDR3 in amino acids: CASSRGGTNSYEQYF. In DNA, the CDR3 is TGTGCCAGCAGCCGAGGGGGCACCAACTCCTACGAGCAGTACTTC.